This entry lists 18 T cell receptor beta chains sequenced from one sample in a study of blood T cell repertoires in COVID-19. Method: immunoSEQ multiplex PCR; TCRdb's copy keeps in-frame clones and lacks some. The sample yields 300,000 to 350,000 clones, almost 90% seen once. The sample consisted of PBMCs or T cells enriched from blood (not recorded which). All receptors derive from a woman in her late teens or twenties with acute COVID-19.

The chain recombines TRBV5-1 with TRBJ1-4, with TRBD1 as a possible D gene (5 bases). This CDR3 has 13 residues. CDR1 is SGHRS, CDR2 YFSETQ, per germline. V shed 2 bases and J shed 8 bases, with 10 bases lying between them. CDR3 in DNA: TGCGCCAGCAGCTTCGGGGGAGCAGAAAAACTGTTTTTT. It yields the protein CASSFGGAEKLFF.

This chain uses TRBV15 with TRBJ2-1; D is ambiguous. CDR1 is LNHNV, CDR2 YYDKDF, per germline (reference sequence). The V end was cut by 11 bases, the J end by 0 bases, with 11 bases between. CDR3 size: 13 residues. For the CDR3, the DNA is TGTGCCCAGGAACCCGGCTCCTACAATGAGCAGTTCTTC. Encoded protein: CAQEPGSYNEQFF.

The CDR3 loop reads CASSLNGEGNYEQYF. The CDR3 bases are TGTGCCAGCAGCTTAAACGGGGAGGGGAATTACGAGCAGTACTTC. This chain connects TRBV11-3 to TRBJ2-7; 7 bases align to TRBD2. Germline assignment: CDR1 SGHNT and CDR2 YENEEA. The V gene end was trimmed by 2 bases and the J gene end by 4 bases; junction bases not matched to a gene: 8. CDR3 length equals 15 residues.

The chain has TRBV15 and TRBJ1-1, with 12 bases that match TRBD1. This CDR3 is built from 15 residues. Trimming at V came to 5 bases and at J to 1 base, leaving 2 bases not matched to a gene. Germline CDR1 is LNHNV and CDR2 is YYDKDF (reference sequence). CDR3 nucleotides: TGTGCCACCAGCGGGGGACAGGGGGCGAACACTGAAGCTTTCTTT. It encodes CATSGGQGANTEAFF.

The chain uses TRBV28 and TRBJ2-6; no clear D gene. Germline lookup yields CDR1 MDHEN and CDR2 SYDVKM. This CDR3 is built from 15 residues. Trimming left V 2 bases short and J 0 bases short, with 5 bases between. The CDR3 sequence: CASSLTGSGANVLTF. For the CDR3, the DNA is TGTGCCAGCAGTTTAACCGGCTCTGGGGCCAACGTCCTGACTTTC.

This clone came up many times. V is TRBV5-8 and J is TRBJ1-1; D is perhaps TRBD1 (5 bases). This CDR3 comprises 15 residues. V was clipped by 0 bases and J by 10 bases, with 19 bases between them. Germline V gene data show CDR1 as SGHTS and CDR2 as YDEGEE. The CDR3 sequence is CASSLGQGPPGGAFF. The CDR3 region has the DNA TGTGCCAGCAGCTTGGGGCAGGGCCCACCCGGTGGAGCTTTCTTT.

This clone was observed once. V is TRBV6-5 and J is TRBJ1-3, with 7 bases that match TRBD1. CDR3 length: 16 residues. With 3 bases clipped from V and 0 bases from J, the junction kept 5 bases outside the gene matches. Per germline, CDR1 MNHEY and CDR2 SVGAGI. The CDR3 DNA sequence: TGTGCCAGCAGTTATGGGGGACAGAGCTCTGGAAACACCATATATTTT. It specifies CASSYGGQSSGNTIYF.

The CDR3 loop is CASTPREGHYEQYF. DNA for the CDR3: TGTGCCAGCACCCCGAGGGAGGGCCACTACGAGCAGTACTTC. The V call is TRBV7-8, the J call TRBJ2-7, with TRBD2 matching over 7 bases. This CDR3 is 14 amino acids long. Germline lookup yields CDR1 SGHVS and CDR2 FQNEAQ. With V trimmed by 7 bases and J by 3 bases, 9 bases remained unmatched.

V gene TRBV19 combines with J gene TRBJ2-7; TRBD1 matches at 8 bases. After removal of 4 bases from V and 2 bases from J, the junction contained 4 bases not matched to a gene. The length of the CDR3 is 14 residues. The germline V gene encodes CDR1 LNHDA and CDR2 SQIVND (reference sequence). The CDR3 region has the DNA TGTGCCAGTAGTAGCGGACAGGGAACCTACGAGCAGTACTTC. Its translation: CASSSGQGTYEQYF.

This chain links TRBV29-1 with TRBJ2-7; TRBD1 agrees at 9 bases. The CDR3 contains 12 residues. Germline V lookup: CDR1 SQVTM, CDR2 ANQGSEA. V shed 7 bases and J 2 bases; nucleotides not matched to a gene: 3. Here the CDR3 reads CSAGQGAYEQYF. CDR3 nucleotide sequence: TGCAGCGCGGGACAGGGAGCCTACGAGCAGTACTTC.

CDR3 sequence: CASSYRGGSNQPQHF. CDR3 nucleotides: TGTGCCAGCAGTTACAGGGGAGGTAGCAATCAGCCCCAGCATTTT. The chain couples TRBV6-5 to TRBJ1-5; possible D gene TRBD1, 5 bases. Germline V lookup: CDR1 MNHEY, CDR2 SVGAGI. Trimming pared 2 bases from V and 0 bases from J, leaving 8 bases between. The CDR3 extends over 15 amino acids.

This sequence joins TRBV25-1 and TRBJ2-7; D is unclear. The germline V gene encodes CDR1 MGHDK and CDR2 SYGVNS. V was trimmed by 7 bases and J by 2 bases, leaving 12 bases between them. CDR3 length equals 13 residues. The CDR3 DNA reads TGTGCCAGCATGGGCCTCCCCCCCTACGAGCAGTACTTC. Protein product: CASMGLPPYEQYF.

The CDR3: CSVNRQGAFNEQFF. CDR3 nucleotide sequence: TGCAGCGTTAATAGACAGGGGGCGTTTAATGAGCAGTTCTTC. The genes are TRBV29-1 and TRBJ2-1, with TRBD1 identical over 10 bases. Germline values: CDR1 SQVTM, CDR2 ANQGSEA. The CDR3 consists of 14 residues. J lost 7 bases, V lost 5 bases, and 8 bases had no gene match.

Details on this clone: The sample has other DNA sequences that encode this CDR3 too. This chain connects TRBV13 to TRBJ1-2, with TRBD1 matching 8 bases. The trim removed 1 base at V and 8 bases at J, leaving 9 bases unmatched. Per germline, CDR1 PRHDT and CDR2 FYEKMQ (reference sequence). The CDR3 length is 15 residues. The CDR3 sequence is CASSLAPQGVEGYTF. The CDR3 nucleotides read TGTGCCAGCAGCTTAGCCCCACAGGGGGTGGAGGGCTACACCTTC.

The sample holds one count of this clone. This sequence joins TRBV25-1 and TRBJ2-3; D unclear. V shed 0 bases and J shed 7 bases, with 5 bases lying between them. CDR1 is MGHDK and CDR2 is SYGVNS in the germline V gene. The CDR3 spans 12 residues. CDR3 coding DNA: TGTGCCAGCAGTGAATATATCCATACGCAGTATTTT. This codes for CASSEYIHTQYF. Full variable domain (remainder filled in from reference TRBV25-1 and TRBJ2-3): EADIYQTPRYLVIGTGKKITLECSQTMGHDKMYWYQQDPGMELHLIHYSYGVNSTEKGDLSSESTVSRIRTEHFPLTLESARPSHTSQYLCASSEYIHTQYFGPGTRLTVL.

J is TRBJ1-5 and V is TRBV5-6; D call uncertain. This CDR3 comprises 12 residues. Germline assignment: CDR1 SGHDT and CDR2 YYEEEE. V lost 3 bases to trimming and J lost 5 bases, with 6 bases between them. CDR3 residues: CASSSFYQPQHF. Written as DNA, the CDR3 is TGTGCCAGCAGCTCCTTCTATCAGCCCCAGCATTTT.

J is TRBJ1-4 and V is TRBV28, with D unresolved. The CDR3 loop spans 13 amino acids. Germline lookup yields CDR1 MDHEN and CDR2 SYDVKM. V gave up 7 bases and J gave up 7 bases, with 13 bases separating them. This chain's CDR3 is CASKNRRFEKLFF. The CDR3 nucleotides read TGTGCCAGCAAGAACAGACGTTTTGAAAAACTGTTTTTT.

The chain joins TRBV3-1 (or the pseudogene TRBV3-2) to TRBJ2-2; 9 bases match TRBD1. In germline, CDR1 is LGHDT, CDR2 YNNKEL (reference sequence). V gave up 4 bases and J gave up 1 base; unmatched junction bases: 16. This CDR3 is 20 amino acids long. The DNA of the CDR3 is TGTGCCAGCAGCCCAATTGAGGGACAGGGTCTGGACCAGAACACCGGGGAGCTGTTTTTT. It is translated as CASSPIEGQGLDQNTGELFF.